What follows are 31 T cell receptor beta chains derived from one specimen sequenced in a study of blood T cell repertoires in COVID-19. The repertoire was sequenced with immunoSEQ multiplex PCR; TCRdb's copy has only in-frame clones and lacks some. The profile shows some 260,000 clones, roughly 80% of them singletons. Specimen: peripheral blood. These receptors were taken from a woman older than 75 with active or convalescent COVID-19.

The rearrangement uses TRBV28 and TRBJ1-5; 8 bases align to TRBD1. The germline gives CDR1 MDHEN, CDR2 SYDVKM. The junction had 10 bases not matched to a gene; V was cut back by 5 bases and J by 7 bases. The CDR3 spans 15 residues. In DNA form, the CDR3 reads TGTGCCAGCAGTCCTAGGACAGGGCGGCGGCAGCCCCAGCATTTT. This codes for CASSPRTGRRQPQHF.

This clone is a singleton in its sample. The rearrangement links TRBV7-8 to TRBJ2-7; 7 bases match TRBD2. The V segment lost 5 bases and the J segment 5 bases; nucleotides outside the gene matches: 15. Germline V gene data show CDR1 as SGHVS and CDR2 as FQNEAQ. The CDR3 covers 16 residues. The CDR3 DNA reads TGTGCCAGCAGCCCTATGATGACTAGAGCGGGGAACGAGCAGTACTTC. It translates to CASSPMMTRAGNEQYF.

The chain uses TRBV3-1 (or the pseudogene TRBV3-2) and TRBJ2-3; possible D gene TRBD1, 6 bases. Trimming pared 3 bases from V and 5 bases from J, leaving 15 bases between. CDR1 is LGHDT, CDR2 YNNKEL, per germline (reference sequence). The length of the CDR3 is 15 residues. As DNA, the CDR3 is TGTGCCAGCAGCCATCCTGCCAGAGGGGGAGATACGCAGTATTTT. As protein: CASSHPARGGDTQYF.

This clone appeared a few times. The rearrangement links TRBV19 to TRBJ1-6, with D perhaps matching TRBD1 (6 bases). The CDR3 is made up of 14 amino acids. Trimming shortened V by 7 bases and J by 5 bases, and 12 bases separated the two germline ends. Germline V lookup: CDR1 LNHDA, CDR2 SQIVND (reference sequence). CDR3 bases: TGTGCCAGTAACTCCAGGACAGATAATTCACCCCTCCACTTT. It encodes CASNSRTDNSPLHF. The whole variable domain, remainder taken from reference TRBV19 and TRBJ1-6, is DGGITQSPKYLFRKEGQNVTLSCEQNLNHDAMYWYRQDPGQGLRLIYYSQIVNDFQKGDIAEGYSVSREKKESFPLTVTSAQKNPTAFYLCASNSRTDNSPLHFGNGTRLTVT.

The chain uses TRBV28 and TRBJ1-5; D unresolved. The V gene lost 6 bases and the J gene lost 6 bases, with 12 bases spanning the gap. Germline V gene data show CDR1 as MDHEN and CDR2 as SYDVKM. This CDR3 has 13 residues. CDR3 sequence: CASSRDSTQPQHF. The CDR3 nucleotides read TGTGCCAGCAGCCGGGATTCGACTCAGCCCCAGCATTTT.

This clone came up once. The rearrangement uses TRBV5-1 and TRBJ2-7; 13 nucleotides match TRBD2. This CDR3 contains 14 residues. The germline V gene has CDR1 SGHRS and CDR2 YFSETQ. The V segment lost 8 bases and the J segment 4 bases; nucleotides outside the gene matches: 6. The CDR3 protein is CASGTSGVTYEQYF. CDR3 nucleotides: TGCGCCAGTGGGACTAGCGGGGTTACTTACGAGCAGTACTTC.

The chain links TRBV19 to TRBJ1-6; TRBD1 is a possible D gene (6 bases). Germline V gene lookup returns CDR1 LNHDA and CDR2 SQIVND (reference sequence). The V gene lost 9 bases and the J gene lost 0 bases, with 12 bases spanning the gap. CDR3 length: 15 amino acids. The CDR3 DNA is TGTGCCAGCAGAGACAGGCGCTCCTATAATTCACCCCTCCACTTT. This codes for CASRDRRSYNSPLHF.

The rearrangement uses TRBV2 and TRBJ1-4; 10 bases line up with TRBD1. Trimming cost V 6 bases and J 5 bases; bases outside gene matches: 6. This CDR3 contains 15 residues. The germline gives CDR1 SNHLY, CDR2 FYNNEI. CDR3 DNA: TGTGCCAGCAGATATGGACAGGGGGAGAATGAAAAACTGTTTTTT. Encoded protein: CASRYGQGENEKLFF.

This clone came up once. The chain is built from TRBV7-2 and TRBJ1-6, with a possible D match to TRBD1 (6 bases). V dropped 3 bases and J dropped 13 bases, with 13 bases sitting between them. CDR1 and CDR2 from the germline V gene are SGHTA and FQGNSA. CDR3 length: 13 residues. CDR3 sequence reads: CASSFGVQGPLHF. In nucleotides, the CDR3 is TGTGCCAGCAGCTTTGGGGTCCAGGGGCCCCTCCACTTT.

The chain has TRBV6-4 and TRBJ1-1; D gene uncertain. CDR3 length: 11 residues. With 7 bases removed from V and 7 bases from J, the gap between germline ends came to 10 bases. CDR1 and CDR2 (germline): MRHNA, SNTAGT. CDR3 in DNA: TGTGCCAGCATTCAACACGTTGAAGCTTTCTTT. It encodes CASIQHVEAFF.

The rearrangement uses TRBV19 and TRBJ2-7; 7 bases line up with TRBD2. Trimming removed 3 bases from V and 0 bases from J; junction bases left unmatched: 17. Germline V gene lookup returns CDR1 LNHDA and CDR2 SQIVND (reference sequence). This CDR3 has 19 amino acids. This CDR3 is CASSIEGASGAPSSYEQYF. Written as DNA, the CDR3 is TGTGCCAGTAGTATTGAAGGGGCTAGCGGAGCCCCGAGCTCCTACGAGCAGTACTTC.

This clone was seen once. The chain combines TRBV5-1 with TRBJ1-1, with 8 bases identical to TRBD1. J lost 4 bases, V lost 4 bases, and 9 bases had no gene match. Per germline, CDR1 SGHRS and CDR2 YFSETQ. CDR3 length: 15 residues. The DNA for the CDR3 is TGCGCCAGCAGCCTGACAGGGGCGACGATCACTGAAGCTTTCTTT. Its translation: CASSLTGATITEAFF.

V usage is TRBV2 and J usage is TRBJ1-2; 9 nucleotides align to TRBD1. This CDR3 comprises 14 residues. V was pared by 9 bases and J by 2 bases, with 7 bases of the junction left unmatched. Germline lookup yields CDR1 SNHLY and CDR2 FYNNEI. The chain's CDR3 is CARSGQGQNYGYTF. The CDR3 DNA sequence: TGTGCCAGATCGGGACAGGGACAGAACTATGGCTACACCTTC.

This clone has a handful of counts. The chain is built from TRBV7-2 and TRBJ2-3; TRBD2 matches 10 bases. Germline assignment: CDR1 SGHTA and CDR2 FQGNSA. The ends lost 1 base at V and 1 base at J; junction bases unmatched: 5. The CDR3 is made up of 17 amino acids. CDR3 bases: TGTGCCAGCAGCTTAGATAGAAGCGGGGGGGGCACAGATACGCAGTATTTT. Translated, it gives CASSLDRSGGGTDTQYF.

This chain uses TRBV28 with TRBJ1-5; a weak D match, TRBD1 (6 bases). This CDR3 is built from 16 residues. Germline CDR1 reads MDHEN; CDR2 reads SYDVKM. V shed 5 bases and J shed 2 bases, with 16 bases lying between them. The CDR3 region is CASSPIYRTGNQPQHF. The CDR3 DNA is TGTGCCAGCAGTCCCATATACCGGACAGGCAATCAGCCCCAGCATTTT.

V gene TRBV6-5 combines with J gene TRBJ1-4; maybe TRBD1 (5 bases). V was trimmed by 7 bases and J by 8 bases, leaving 14 bases between them. The V gene's germline CDR1 is MNHEY and CDR2 SVGAGI. CDR3 size: 13 residues. The CDR3, as DNA: TGTGCCAGCACCCCCGGGGGTGCGGAAAAACTGTTTTTT. The encoded protein is CASTPGGAEKLFF.

The chain employs TRBV20-1 and TRBJ2-5; 9 bases line up with TRBD2. The CDR3 has 13 residues. Germline V gives CDR1 DFQATT, CDR2 SNEGSKA (reference sequence). J lost 4 bases, V lost 3 bases, and 3 bases had no gene match. The CDR3 nucleotides are TGCAGTGCTAGTGGGACTAGCCGAGAGACCCAGTACTTC. The encoded protein is CSASGTSRETQYF.

As regards this clone: Other DNA sequences of this sample code for an identical CDR3. J is TRBJ2-5 and V is TRBV2, with 8 positions matching TRBD1. CDR1 is SNHLY, CDR2 FYNNEI, per germline. Trimming removed 3 bases from V and 2 bases from J; junction bases left unmatched: 2. The CDR3 contains 14 residues. This chain's CDR3 is CASSDRTGQETQYF. The CDR3 coding sequence is TGTGCCAGCAGTGACCGGACAGGGCAAGAGACCCAGTACTTC.

The chain has TRBV7-2 and TRBJ1-6; unclear D gene. CDR3 size: 14 residues. CDR1 is SGHTA and CDR2 is FQGNSA in the germline V gene. Trimming shortened V by 6 bases and J by 11 bases, and 17 bases separated the two germline ends. The CDR3 DNA reads TGTGCCAGCAGTTATCGGGTCAGTTCGGCACCCCTCCACTTT. Its translation: CASSYRVSSAPLHF. The complete variable domain, with remaining parts taken from reference TRBV7-2 and TRBJ1-6, reads GAGVSQSPSNKVTEKGKDVELRCDPISGHTALYWYRQSLGQGLEFLIYFQGNSAPDKSGLPSDRFSAERTGGSVSTLTIQRTQQEDSAVYLCASSYRVSSAPLHFGNGTRLTVT.

The CDR3 DNA is TGTGCCACCGCGCGGGCTAGCGGTAGCACAGATACGCAGTATTTT. Translating gives CATARASGSTDTQYF. The chain employs TRBV27 and TRBJ2-3, with 7 bases matching TRBD2. Germline-derived CDR1 and CDR2 are MNHEY and SMNVEV (reference sequence). The CDR3 length is 15 residues. Trimming removed 10 bases from V and 0 bases from J; junction bases left unmatched: 10.

The gene calls are TRBV5-4 and TRBJ1-1, with a tentative D call TRBD1 (6 bases). Germline V lookup: CDR1 SGHNT, CDR2 YYREEE (reference sequence). The V and J ends lost 4 bases and 1 base respectively, with 11 bases between them. This CDR3 spans 14 amino acids. CDR3 coding DNA: TGTGCCAGCAGCGACAGGTCCGCGAACACTGAAGCTTTCTTT. Its protein product is CASSDRSANTEAFF.

The genes are TRBV4-1 and TRBJ1-2; possible D gene TRBD1, 5 bases. Germline V CDR1 and CDR2: MGHRA, YSYEKL. The CDR3 covers 15 residues. Trimming removed 1 base from V and 2 bases from J, with 11 bases in between. CDR3 in amino acids: CASSQGQRGNYGYTF. CDR3 nucleotide sequence: TGCGCCAGCAGCCAAGGCCAAAGGGGCAACTATGGCTACACCTTC.

This sequence joins TRBV6-5 and TRBJ2-2; 7 bases align to TRBD1. There are 15 residues in the CDR3. Germline V gene sequence: CDR1 MNHEY, CDR2 SVGAGI. With 5 bases clipped from V and 3 bases from J, the junction kept 6 bases outside the gene matches. DNA for the CDR3: TGTGCCAGCAGTCCCAGGGGGATGGACACCGGGGAGCTGTTTTTT. Translating gives CASSPRGMDTGELFF.

The chain employs TRBV5-1 and TRBJ2-3; perhaps TRBD1 as D (6 bases). The CDR3 extends over 14 amino acids. Trimming cost V 2 bases and J 2 bases, with 9 bases left between them. Germline loops: CDR1 SGHRS, CDR2 YFSETQ. In DNA, the CDR3 is TGCGCCAGCAGCTTAGGACAGCCCACAGATACGCAGTATTTT. The encoded protein is CASSLGQPTDTQYF. The whole variable domain, filled in from reference TRBV5-1 and TRBJ2-3, reads KAGVTQTPRYLIKTRGQQVTLSCSPISGHRSVSWYQQTPGQGLQFLFEYFSETQRNKGNFPGRFSGRQFSNSRSEMNVSTLELGDSALYLCASSLGQPTDTQYFGPGTRLTVL.

The chain combines TRBV19 with TRBJ2-3; 15 bases fit TRBD2. Germline V gene data show CDR1 as LNHDA and CDR2 as SQIVND (reference sequence). V dropped 6 bases and J dropped 3; count of bases not matched to a gene: 7. The CDR3 covers 17 residues. The CDR3 DNA follows: TGTGCCAGTAGCTGGACTAGCGGGAGGGCGTTAACAGATACGCAGTATTTT. This gives the protein CASSWTSGRALTDTQYF.

This chain connects TRBV10-1 to TRBJ2-7, with no clear D. Trimming stripped 0 bases from V and 2 bases from J, with 14 bases between. Germline V lookup: CDR1 WNHNN, CDR2 SYGVQD (reference sequence). The CDR3 consists of 16 residues. CDR3 sequence reads: CASSESWPSRTYEQYF. For the CDR3, the DNA is TGCGCCAGCAGTGAGTCGTGGCCCTCTAGGACCTACGAGCAGTACTTC.

The rearrangement uses TRBV6-6 and TRBJ1-2; D might be TRBD1 (6 bases). Per germline, CDR1 MNHNY and CDR2 SVGAGI (reference sequence). V was trimmed by 6 bases and J by 4 bases, leaving 21 bases between them. This CDR3 spans 16 amino acids. The chain's CDR3 is CASSLSGGAGAYGYTF. CDR3 sequence (DNA): TGTGCCAGCAGCTTATCGGGGGGGGCTGGCGCCTATGGCTACACCTTC.

The chain links TRBV19 to TRBJ2-4; 7 nucleotides line up with TRBD1. Germline V gene data show CDR1 as LNHDA and CDR2 as SQIVND (reference sequence). V was clipped by 4 bases and J by 0 bases; unmatched bases: 6. The length of the CDR3 is 16 residues. CDR3 nucleotides: TGTGCCAGTAGTACAGGGGACAGACTAGCCAAAAACATTCAGTACTTC. Amino acids: CASSTGDRLAKNIQYF. Full variable domain (remainder filled in from reference TRBV19 and TRBJ2-4): DGGITQSPKYLFRKEGQNVTLSCEQNLNHDAMYWYRQDPGQGLRLIYYSQIVNDFQKGDIAEGYSVSREKKESFPLTVTSAQKNPTAFYLCASSTGDRLAKNIQYFGAGTRLSVL.

This rearrangement joins TRBV5-1 to TRBJ2-7; possible D gene TRBD1, 6 bases. The CDR3 is 14 residues long. Between the trimmed V and J ends, which lost 0 bases and 2 bases, there was a span of 9 bases. Germline V gene lookup returns CDR1 SGHRS and CDR2 YFSETQ. The chain's CDR3 is CASSLAAGAYEQYF. CDR3 DNA sequence: TGCGCCAGCAGCTTGGCCGCAGGGGCCTACGAGCAGTACTTC.

The chain employs TRBV3-1 (or the pseudogene TRBV3-2) and TRBJ1-2, with 8 positions matching TRBD1. Germline V gene lookup returns CDR1 LGHDT and CDR2 YNNKEL (reference sequence). V was pared by 2 bases and J by 7 bases, with 3 bases of the junction left unmatched. The CDR3 has 13 residues. CDR3 protein: CASSQQGAGGYTF. The CDR3 bases are TGTGCCAGCAGCCAACAGGGGGCGGGTGGCTACACCTTC.

The chain joins TRBV3-1 (or the pseudogene TRBV3-2) to TRBJ1-6, with 7 bases that match TRBD1. The CDR3 contains 15 residues. Germline CDR1 is LGHDT and CDR2 is YNNKEL (reference sequence). V was clipped by 2 bases and J by 7 bases; unmatched bases: 5. The CDR3 protein is CASSQRQGSNSPLHF. CDR3 sequence (DNA): TGTGCCAGCAGCCAAAGACAGGGATCGAATTCACCCCTCCACTTT.